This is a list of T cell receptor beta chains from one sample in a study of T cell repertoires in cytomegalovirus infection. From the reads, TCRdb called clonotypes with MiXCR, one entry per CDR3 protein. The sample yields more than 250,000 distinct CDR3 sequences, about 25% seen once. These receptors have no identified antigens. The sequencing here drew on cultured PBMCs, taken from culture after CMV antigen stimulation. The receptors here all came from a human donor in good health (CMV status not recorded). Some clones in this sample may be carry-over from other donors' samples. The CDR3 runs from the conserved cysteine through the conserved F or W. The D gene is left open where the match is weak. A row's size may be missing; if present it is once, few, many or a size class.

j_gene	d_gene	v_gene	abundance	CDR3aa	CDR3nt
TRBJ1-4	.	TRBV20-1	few	CSARVAGAEKLFF	TGCAGTGCTAGAGTTGCGGGGGCTGAAAAACTGTTTTTT
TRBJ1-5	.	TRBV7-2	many	CASSKVDNQPQHF	TGTGCCAGCAGCAAGGTGGACAATCAGCCCCAGCATTTT
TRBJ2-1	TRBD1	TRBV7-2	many	CASRVQGAFEQFF	TGTGCCAGCCGAGTTCAGGGGGCGTTCGAGCAGTTCTTC
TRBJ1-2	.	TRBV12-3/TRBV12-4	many	CASTNAAGHYGYTF	TGTGCCAGCACCAACGCCGCGGGGCACTATGGCTACACCTTC
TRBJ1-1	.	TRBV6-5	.	CASSRGRSEKRVFF	TGTGCCAGCAGCCGGGGAAGGTCGGAAAAGAGGGTTTTCTTT
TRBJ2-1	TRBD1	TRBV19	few	CASMDRPNYNEQFF	TGTGCCAGTATGGACAGGCCAAATTACAATGAGCAGTTCTTC
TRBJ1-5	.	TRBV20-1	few	CSARNYVTDNQPQHF	TGCAGTGCTAGAAACTATGTCACAGACAATCAGCCCCAGCATTTT
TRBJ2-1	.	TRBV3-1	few	CASSQVVAAIEQFF	TGTGCCAGCAGCCAAGTTGTTGCGGCTATTGAGCAGTTCTTC
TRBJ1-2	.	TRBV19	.	CASRPGRLSRGNYYGYTF	TGTGCCAGTAGACCGGGTCGGCTGAGCAGGGGCAACTACTATGGCTACACCTTC
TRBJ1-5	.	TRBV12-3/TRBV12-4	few	CASSLGQRGNQPQHF	TGTGCCAGCAGTTTAGGCCAACGGGGCAATCAGCCCCAGCATTTT
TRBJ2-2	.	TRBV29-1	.	CSVEPTNTGELFF	TGCAGCGTTGAACCGACGAACACCGGGGAGCTGTTTTTT